The 29 T cell receptor beta chains given below trace back to one sample, sequenced in a study of T cell repertoires in cytomegalovirus infection. MiXCR, applied by TCRdb to the reads, yields one record per CDR3 protein. Here the sample spans more than 250,000 distinct CDR3 sequences, 20% to 25% being singletons. No antigen has been assigned to these receptors. The sequenced sample was cultured PBMCs, obtained from culture after CMV antigen stimulation. These receptors were obtained from a human donor in good health (CMV status not recorded). Some clones in this sample may be carry-over from other donors' samples.

The chain carries TRBV9 and TRBJ2-2; 7 nucleotides align to TRBD2. Germline loops: CDR1 SGDLS, CDR2 YYNGEE. Trimming cost V 0 bases and J 7 bases; bases outside gene matches: 12. CDR3 length: 17 amino acids. CDR3 residues: CASSVGPKLARSGELFF. Here the CDR3 DNA reads TGTGCCAGCAGCGTAGGACCCAAACTAGCGCGTAGCGGGGAGCTGTTTTTT.

In its sample, this clonotype was seen many times. The chain links TRBV6-1 to TRBJ1-2, with D possibly being TRBD1 (5 bases). The CDR3 contains 14 residues. The germline V gene has CDR1 MNHNS and CDR2 SASEGT. V dropped 2 bases and J dropped 6 bases, with 13 bases sitting between them. The CDR3 DNA reads TGTGCCAGCAGTGAATGGGGACGGTTCGATGGCTACACCTTC. This gives the protein CASSEWGRFDGYTF.

This clonotype was seen more than once but under ten times. J is TRBJ2-1 and V is TRBV7-8, with TRBD2 identical over 7 bases. Germline V lookup: CDR1 SGHVS, CDR2 FQNEAQ. The CDR3 has 14 residues. The junction had 5 bases not matched to a gene; V was cut back by 5 bases and J by 4 bases. CDR3 DNA sequence: TGTGCCAGCAGCCGCAGCGGGAAATACAATGAGCAGTTCTTC. This translates into CASSRSGKYNEQFF.

This clonotype was recorded a few times. J is TRBJ2-3 and V is TRBV6-2 or TRBV6-3, with TRBD2 identical over 12 bases. From germline, CDR1 is MNHEY and CDR2 SVGEGT. V dropped 7 bases and J dropped 2; count of bases not matched to a gene: 7. The CDR3 consists of 16 residues. CDR3 in amino acids: CASTEGLAGYTDTQYF. The CDR3 DNA is TGTGCCAGCACCGAGGGACTAGCGGGTTACACAGATACGCAGTATTTT.

The chain uses TRBV6-2 or TRBV6-3 and TRBJ1-2; 8 positions agree with TRBD1. This CDR3 comprises 15 residues. The V gene's germline CDR1 is MNHEY and CDR2 SVGEGT. J was trimmed by 4 bases and V by 7 bases; bases with no gene match: 11. DNA for the CDR3: TGTGCCAGCACTCGAGCGGACAGGGCCGGCTATGGCTACACCTTC. It encodes CASTRADRAGYGYTF.

This chain connects TRBV11-3 to TRBJ2-1, with TRBD2 identical over 7 bases. Germline V gene data show CDR1 as SGHNT and CDR2 as YENEEA. The V gene end was trimmed by 0 bases and the J gene end by 7 bases; junction bases not matched to a gene: 15. This CDR3 has 18 residues. CDR3 amino acids: CASSLDAFGGRNANEQFF. The DNA for the CDR3 is TGTGCCAGCAGCTTAGACGCCTTTGGCGGGAGAAACGCGAATGAGCAGTTCTTC. Filled out from reference TRBV11-3 and TRBJ2-1, the complete variable domain reads EAGVVQSPRYKIIEKKQPVAFWCNPISGHNTLYWYLQNLGQGPELLIRYENEEAVDDSQLPKDRFSAERLKGVDSTLKIQPAELGDSAVYLCASSLDAFGGRNANEQFFGPGTRLTVL.

This chain connects TRBV7-3 to TRBJ2-3; TRBD2 might be the D (6 bases). Germline CDR1 and CDR2: SGHTA and FQGTGA. There are 14 residues in the CDR3. V lost 3 bases to trimming and J lost 7 bases, with 14 bases between them. CDR3 in amino acids: CASSFGAAGNTQYF. As DNA, the CDR3 is TGTGCCAGCAGCTTTGGGGCCGCGGGAAATACGCAGTATTTT.

This clonotype was seen ten or more times. The chain links TRBV7-3 to TRBJ2-3; D possibly corresponds to TRBD2 (6 bases). Trimming cost V 2 bases and J 0 bases, with 6 bases left between them. Germline V lookup: CDR1 SGHTA, CDR2 FQGTGA. The CDR3 has 14 amino acids. Here the CDR3 reads CASSLRGSTDTQYF. In DNA form, the CDR3 reads TGTGCCAGCAGCTTACGGGGGAGCACAGATACGCAGTATTTT.

Comments on this clonotype: The CDR3 ends on some other residue instead of the conserved phenylalanine or tryptophan, so this is likely a read error. The chain combines TRBV7-2 with TRBJ2-7, with TRBD2 matching 13 bases. Germline lookup yields CDR1 SGHTA and CDR2 FQGNSA. This CDR3 region has 14 residues. CDR3 sequence reads: CVSSQLAGGSEQYL. The CDR3 DNA reads as TGTGTCAGCAGCCAACTAGCGGGAGGGTCCGAGCAGTACCTC.

This clonotype was counted only a few times. The rearrangement uses TRBV9 and TRBJ2-7; D not resolved. Deletions cut 0 bases from V and 3 bases from J, with 13 bases between. This CDR3 has 15 amino acids. Per the germline V gene, CDR1 is SGDLS and CDR2 is YYNGEE. The CDR3 here is CASSVGNPPDYEQYF. CDR3 DNA: TGTGCCAGCAGCGTAGGGAACCCTCCAGACTACGAGCAGTACTTC.

This clonotype was picked up a small number of times. The chain is built from TRBV28 and TRBJ2-7; 8 bases align to TRBD2. The CDR3 sequence is 14 residues long. The germline V gene has CDR1 MDHEN and CDR2 SYDVKM. With 10 bases clipped from V and 2 bases from J, the junction kept 10 bases outside the gene matches. CDR3 nucleotides: TGTGCCATTTCCCCAAGCGGGAGTGCCTACGAGCAGTACTTC. This gives the protein CAISPSGSAYEQYF.

V usage is TRBV6-1 and J usage is TRBJ2-7; D gene unclear. CDR3 length equals 20 residues. CDR1 and CDR2 from the germline V gene are MNHNS and SASEGT. V was trimmed by 3 bases and J by 0 bases, leaving 27 bases between them. The CDR3 is CASSDAVRGGQLGSSYEQYF. CDR3 in DNA: TGTGCCAGCAGTGATGCGGTGAGAGGTGGGCAATTGGGCAGCTCCTACGAGCAGTACTTC.

This clonotype was picked up many times. This chain links TRBV7-6 with TRBJ2-1; TRBD2 agrees at 10 bases. Germline CDR1 SGHVS, CDR2 FNYEAQ. With 5 bases clipped from V and 4 bases from J, the junction kept 8 bases outside the gene matches. The CDR3 spans 16 residues. CDR3: CASSPRTSGKYNEQFF. Written as DNA, the CDR3 is TGTGCCAGCAGCCCACGCACTAGCGGGAAATACAATGAGCAGTTCTTC. The variable domain in full, completed from reference TRBV7-6 and TRBJ2-1, reads GAGVSQSPRYKVTKRGQDVALRCDPISGHVSLYWYRQALGQGPEFLTYFNYEAQQDKSGLPNDRFSAERPEGSISTLTIQRTEQRDSAMYRCASSPRTSGKYNEQFFGPGTRLTVL.

This clonotype was seen more than once but under ten times. V is TRBV19 and J is TRBJ2-1; no clear D gene. V gave up 7 bases and J gave up 4 bases, with 17 bases separating them. Germline-derived CDR1 and CDR2 are LNHDA and SQIVND (reference sequence). There are 15 residues in the CDR3. In DNA form, the CDR3 reads TGTGCCAGTAACCCGTCCACGACCGGTTACAATGAGCAGTTCTTC. Amino acid sequence: CASNPSTTGYNEQFF. The full variable domain, rest sourced from reference TRBV19 and TRBJ2-1, is DGGITQSPKYLFRKEGQNVTLSCEQNLNHDAMYWYRQDPGQGLRLIYYSQIVNDFQKGDIAEGYSVSREKKESFPLTVTSAQKNPTAFYLCASNPSTTGYNEQFFGPGTRLTVL.

The chain combines TRBV29-1 with TRBJ2-1, with 7 nucleotides matching TRBD1. The J segment lost 10 bases and the V segment lost 5 bases, leaving 11 bases of the junction unmatched. CDR1 is SQVTM, CDR2 ANQGSEA, per germline. The CDR3 is 13 residues long. Written as DNA, the CDR3 is TGCAGCGTTTGTACGACAGGGTTGTACGAGCAGTTCTTC. It translates to CSVCTTGLYEQFF.

In its sample, this clonotype was seen many times. This chain links TRBV27 with TRBJ1-1; D is unresolved. The ends were cut back, 2 bases at V and 5 bases at J, with 18 bases in the middle. The germline V gene encodes CDR1 MNHEY and CDR2 SMNVEV (reference sequence). There are 16 residues in the CDR3. DNA for the CDR3: TGTGCCAGCAGTTTAAGAGGGAATAGAGTGCATACTGAAGCTTTCTTT. Its translation: CASSLRGNRVHTEAFF.

This clonotype came up a few times. J is TRBJ1-1 and V is TRBV19; the D gene is possibly TRBD1 (6 bases). The germline V gene encodes CDR1 LNHDA and CDR2 SQIVND (reference sequence). CDR3 length: 14 residues. Here the CDR3 reads CALLGGPMNTEAFF. The CDR3 DNA follows: TGTGCTCTCTTAGGGGGGCCAATGAACACTGAAGCTTTCTTT.

The V gene is TRBV27, the J gene TRBJ1-3; D is uncertain. Trimming stripped 0 bases from V and 4 bases from J, with 10 bases between. The CDR3 is made up of 15 amino acids. The V gene's germline CDR1 is MNHEY and CDR2 SMNVEV (reference sequence). CDR3 nucleotide sequence: TGTGCCAGCAGTTTATCAAACGGGAACGGAAACACCATATATTTT. Residues: CASSLSNGNGNTIYF.

This clonotype was counted between two and nine times. The genes are TRBV2 and TRBJ2-3; 7 bases agree with TRBD1. Germline loops: CDR1 SNHLY, CDR2 FYNNEI. The V and J ends lost 4 bases and 2 bases, in that order; junction bases with no gene match: 9. This CDR3 has 16 amino acids. This CDR3 reads CASSADRVGLTDTQYF. CDR3 DNA: TGTGCCAGCAGTGCCGACAGGGTAGGCCTCACAGATACGCAGTATTTT.

This chain uses TRBV6-2 or TRBV6-3 with TRBJ2-2; D perhaps matches TRBD2 (5 bases). V shed 5 bases and J shed 4 bases, with 23 bases lying between them. The germline V gene encodes CDR1 MNHEY and CDR2 SVGEGT. The CDR3 runs 18 residues. Here the CDR3 reads CASSHNPELAKRTGELFF. As DNA, the CDR3 is TGTGCCAGCAGTCACAACCCAGAGCTAGCAAAACGCACCGGGGAGCTGTTTTTT.

V and J are TRBV7-9 and TRBJ2-3; a weak D match, TRBD2 (5 bases). Germline V gene sequence: CDR1 SEHNR, CDR2 FQNEAQ (reference sequence). Trimming cost V 5 bases and J 5 bases, with 17 bases left between them. The CDR3 contains 15 residues. Written as DNA, the CDR3 is TGTGCCAGCAGCCCGACTATGGGTAAGGAAGATACGCAGTATTTT. It is translated as CASSPTMGKEDTQYF. Looking up the rest from reference TRBV7-9 and TRBJ2-3 gives the full variable domain: DTGVSQNPRHKITKRGQNVTFRCDPISEHNRLYWYRQTLGQGPEFLTYFQNEAQLEKSRLLSDRFSAERPKGSFSTLEIQRTEQGDSAMYLCASSPTMGKEDTQYFGPGTRLTVL.

This clonotype was counted between two and nine times. The chain joins TRBV4-1 to TRBJ1-2; 11 nucleotides match TRBD1. J lost 7 bases, V lost 0 bases, and 7 bases had no gene match. CDR3 length equals 16 residues. The germline V gene has CDR1 MGHRA and CDR2 YSYEKL. The CDR3 loop reads CASSQDVYGTGGGYTF. The CDR3 region has the DNA TGCGCCAGCAGCCAAGATGTCTACGGGACAGGGGGTGGCTACACCTTC.

The V gene is TRBV7-3, the J gene TRBJ2-1; 9 bases are shared with TRBD1. CDR3 length equals 16 residues. The ends lost 1 base at V and 5 bases at J; junction bases unmatched: 6. From germline, CDR1 is SGHTA and CDR2 FQGTGA. CDR3 residues: CASSLIPGQGNNEQFF. CDR3 DNA: TGTGCCAGCAGCTTAATCCCGGGACAGGGAAACAATGAGCAGTTCTTC.

This clonotype came up a few times. V and J are TRBV7-2 and TRBJ1-3; unclear D gene. V was trimmed by 1 base and J by 3 bases, leaving 7 bases between them. The CDR3 loop spans 14 amino acids. The germline V gene has CDR1 SGHTA and CDR2 FQGNSA. In DNA form, the CDR3 reads TGTGCCAGCAGCTTAGAAGGTCGTGGAAACACCATATATTTT. Amino acids: CASSLEGRGNTIYF.

This clonotype was seen many times. The chain joins TRBV7-2 to TRBJ2-1, with 11 positions matching TRBD1. Germline CDR1 reads SGHTA; CDR2 reads FQGNSA. The CDR3 length is 15 residues. V was clipped by 5 bases and J by 8 bases; unmatched bases: 8. CDR3 protein: CASSLGQGGNYEQFF. Here the CDR3 DNA reads TGTGCCAGCAGCCTGGGACAGGGGGGTAACTATGAGCAGTTCTTC. The whole variable domain, remainder taken from reference TRBV7-2 and TRBJ2-1, is GAGVSQSPSNKVTEKGKDVELRCDPISGHTALYWYRQSLGQGLEFLIYFQGNSAPDKSGLPSDRFSAERTGGSVSTLTIQRTQQEDSAVYLCASSLGQGGNYEQFFGPGTRLTVL.

This clonotype has more than one count but fewer than ten. The V gene is TRBV30, the J gene TRBJ1-5; D is unclear. Trimming took 4 bases from V and 0 from J, leaving 10 bases between them. CDR1 and CDR2 (germline): GTSNPN, SVGIG (reference sequence). There are 14 residues in the CDR3. CDR3 sequence reads: CAWKSGLSNQPQHF. The CDR3 bases are TGTGCCTGGAAGTCAGGCCTTAGCAATCAGCCCCAGCATTTT.

V is TRBV6-2 or TRBV6-3 and J is TRBJ2-4; 13 positions agree with TRBD2. CDR1 MNHEY and CDR2 SVGEGT come from the germline V gene. The junction had 8 bases not matched to a gene; V was cut back by 2 bases and J by 7 bases. The CDR3 runs to 17 residues. CDR3: CASSYGTSGVSRNIQYF. The CDR3 DNA reads as TGTGCCAGCAGTTACGGGACTAGCGGGGTCTCACGGAACATTCAGTACTTC.

V usage is TRBV7-3 and J usage is TRBJ2-7, with D maybe TRBD2 (5 bases). The length of the CDR3 is 15 residues. V gave up 4 bases and J gave up 0 bases, with 13 bases separating them. CDR1 SGHTA and CDR2 FQGTGA come from the germline V gene. The CDR3 DNA follows: TGTGCCAGCAGCTCCAGGATAGGGAGCTCCTACGAGCAGTACTTC. Its protein product is CASSSRIGSSYEQYF.

In its sample, this clonotype was seen once. This may be a read error, as it is one base from a much larger clone. The rearrangement joins TRBV7-2 to TRBJ2-1; TRBD1 might be the D (5 bases). Per the germline V gene, CDR1 is SGHTA and CDR2 is FQGNSA. This CDR3 has 14 residues. The CDR3 sequence is CASSFYDSYKEQFF. The DNA of the CDR3 is TGTGCCAGCAGTTTCTACGACAGCTACAAGGAGCAGTTCTTC.